This T cell receptor (beta chain) was sequenced in a study of T cells after yellow fever vaccination. General study findings and limits: Post-booster samples contained most primary-vaccination clones (approximately 95% CD4, less than 90% CD8). Abundant clonotypes from the bulk population could get into FACS-sorted repertoires as contaminants.

This clonotype was observed a handful of times. Its matching antigen is unknown. This CDR3 comprises 15 residues. Germline CDR1 reads MGHRA; CDR2 reads YSYEKL. V was clipped by 3 bases and J by 8 bases; unmatched bases: 7. Template switching with 5'RACE generated the TCR cDNA and added a universal primer site and UMIs. TCRdb processed the 5' RACE reads anew with MiXCR; each CDR3 protein has one entry. This table holds around 360,000 distinct CDR3 sequences, 9.5% to 13% found once. The chain joins TRBV4-1 to TRBJ1-4; 9 bases fit TRBD1. Sequenced here: PBMCs, sampled on the day of the first yellow fever vaccination. The TCR sequence derives from a man aged 18 to 30 who received the YFV17D yellow fever vaccine. The CDR3 loop reads CASSHVDRGREKLFF. In DNA, the CDR3 is TGCGCCAGCAGCCATGTAGACAGGGGGAGAGAAAAACTGTTTTTT.